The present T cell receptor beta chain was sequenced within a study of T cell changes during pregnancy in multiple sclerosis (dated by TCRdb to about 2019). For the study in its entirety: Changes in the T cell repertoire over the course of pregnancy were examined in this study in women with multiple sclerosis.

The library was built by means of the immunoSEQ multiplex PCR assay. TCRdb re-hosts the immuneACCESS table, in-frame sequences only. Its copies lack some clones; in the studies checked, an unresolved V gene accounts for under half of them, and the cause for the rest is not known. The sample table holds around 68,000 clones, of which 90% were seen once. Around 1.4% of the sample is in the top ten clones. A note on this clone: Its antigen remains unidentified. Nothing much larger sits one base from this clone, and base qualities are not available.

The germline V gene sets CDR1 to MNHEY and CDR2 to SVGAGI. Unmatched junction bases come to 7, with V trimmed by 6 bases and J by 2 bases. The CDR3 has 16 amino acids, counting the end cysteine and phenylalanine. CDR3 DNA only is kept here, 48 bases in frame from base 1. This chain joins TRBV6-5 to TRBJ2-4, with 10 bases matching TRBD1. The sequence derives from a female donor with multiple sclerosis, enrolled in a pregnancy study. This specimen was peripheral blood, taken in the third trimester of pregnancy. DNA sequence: TGTGCCAGCAGCTACCGGGGACAGGGGCCCAAAAACATTCAGTACTTC. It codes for CASSYRGQGPKNIQYF.